Listed here are 10 T cell receptor beta chains from one sample, sequenced in a study of long-term antiretroviral therapy in people with HIV. Researchers report immunoSEQ v3.0 was run at survey level. Clones were sequenced by immunoSEQ multiplex PCR, and TCRdb holds only the in-frame ones, with some missing. The sample includes 20,000 to 25,000 clones, over 75% of them seen just once. The sequencing used unsorted PBMCs, collected 0.3 years after starting antiretroviral therapy. The receptors originated from a man aged 45-65 years with HIV.

The chain joins TRBV7-9 to TRBJ2-1, with a possible D match to TRBD2 (5 bases). The V gene's germline CDR1 is SEHNR and CDR2 FQNEAQ (reference sequence). The V gene lost 3 bases and the J gene lost 8 bases, with 8 bases spanning the gap. The CDR3 totals 12 residues. The CDR3 loop is CASSLVGDEQFF. CDR3 DNA: TGTGCCAGCAGCTTGGTGGGAGATGAGCAGTTCTTC.

The chain couples TRBV4-3 to TRBJ1-2; 8 bases line up with TRBD1. CDR3 length equals 14 residues. Germline CDR1 reads LGHNA; CDR2 reads YSLEER. J gave up 2 bases and V 4 bases, and 3 bases lay outside the gene matches. In DNA, the CDR3 is TGCGCCAGCAGCCCGGGACAGGTCAACTATGGCTACACCTTC. Its protein is CASSPGQVNYGYTF.

The chain links TRBV19 to TRBJ2-1; 11 nucleotides align to TRBD2. CDR1 is LNHDA, CDR2 SQIVND, per germline (reference sequence). This CDR3 region has 15 residues. After removal of 7 bases from V and 4 bases from J, the junction contained 6 bases not matched to a gene. DNA of the CDR3: TGTGCCAGTAAGACTAGCGGGGTCGGTTACAATGAGCAGTTCTTC. Translating it yields CASKTSGVGYNEQFF.

The chain is built from TRBV29-1 and TRBJ1-2; tentative D call: TRBD1 (6 bases). V was pared by 7 bases and J by 2 bases, with 14 bases between. This CDR3 spans 13 amino acids. CDR1 and CDR2 from the germline V gene are SQVTM and ANQGSEA. This CDR3 is CSARQALNYGYTF. DNA of the CDR3: TGCAGCGCTAGACAGGCTTTAAACTATGGCTACACCTTC.

The J gene is TRBJ1-1, the V gene TRBV6-6; D is perhaps TRBD1 (5 bases). Trimming stripped 7 bases from V and 5 bases from J, with 23 bases between. This CDR3 comprises 16 residues. Per the germline V gene, CDR1 is MNHNY and CDR2 is SVGAGI (reference sequence). The CDR3 sequence is CASNHLLRQGATEAFF. The CDR3 nucleotides are TGTGCCAGCAACCACCTGTTAAGGCAGGGTGCAACTGAAGCTTTCTTT.

V gene TRBV9 combines with J gene TRBJ2-2; D not certain. Trimming stripped 2 bases from V and 4 bases from J, with 12 bases between. Germline-derived CDR1 and CDR2 are SGDLS and YYNGEE. The CDR3 runs to 15 residues. Here the CDR3 DNA reads TGTGCCAGCAGCGTGTACGAAGGGATCACCGGGGAGCTGTTTTTT. This encodes CASSVYEGITGELFF. Supplemented by reference TRBV9 and TRBJ2-2, the full variable domain reads DSGVTQTPKHLITATGQRVTLRCSPRSGDLSVYWYQQSLDQGLQFLIQYYNGEERAKGNILERFSAQQFPDLHSELNLSSLELGDSALYFCASSVYEGITGELFFGEGSRLTVL.

The V and J genes are TRBV30 and TRBJ2-7; D is uncertain. CDR1 and CDR2 from the germline V gene are GTSNPN and SVGIG (reference sequence). The germline V and J ends were trimmed by 3 bases and 5 bases, with 11 bases remaining between them. The length of the CDR3 is 12 residues. CDR3 coding DNA: TGTGCCTGGAGCGGCCGGTTTGACGAGCAGTACTTC. It yields the protein CAWSGRFDEQYF.

V is TRBV5-1 and J is TRBJ2-7; 9 bases map to TRBD1. After removal of 7 bases from V and 6 bases from J, the junction contained 8 bases not matched to a gene. CDR3 length equals 13 residues. The V gene's germline CDR1 is SGHRS and CDR2 YFSETQ. CDR3 sequence: CASRGTGLSEQYF. CDR3 bases: TGCGCCAGCCGCGGGACAGGGCTTTCCGAGCAGTACTTC.

This clone was seen a single time. This chain connects TRBV28 to TRBJ2-1, with 9 bases that match TRBD1. Germline loops: CDR1 MDHEN, CDR2 SYDVKM. The J segment lost 5 bases and the V segment lost 5 bases, leaving 7 bases of the junction unmatched. The CDR3 spans 15 residues. CDR3 in amino acids: CASSLPGQGDNEQFF. CDR3 nucleotides: TGTGCCAGCAGTCTACCGGGACAGGGTGACAATGAGCAGTTCTTC.

Here the CDR3 reads CAWTRAPGQGVNTIYF. The CDR3 DNA is TGTGCCTGGACCCGGGCTCCCGGACAGGGCGTAAACACCATATATTTT. This chain uses TRBV30 with TRBJ1-3, with 8 bases matching TRBD1. CDR1 GTSNPN and CDR2 SVGIG come from the germline V gene (reference sequence). The CDR3 runs 16 residues. V dropped 4 bases and J dropped 6; count of bases not matched to a gene: 14.